Shown below are 22 T cell receptor beta chains from a single sample sequenced in a study of blood T cell repertoires in COVID-19. Sequenced by immunoSEQ multiplex PCR; TCRdb stores in-frame clones only, minus some. Among hundreds of thousands of clones listed, 65% to 90% were seen once. The sample taken for sequencing was peripheral blood. These TCRs come from a man aged 50 or older with active or convalescent COVID-19.

The chain joins TRBV19 to TRBJ1-3, with TRBD1 matching over 9 bases. Per the germline V gene, CDR1 is LNHDA and CDR2 is SQIVND (reference sequence). V was clipped by 6 bases and J by 0 bases; unmatched bases: 0. There are 14 residues in the CDR3. The CDR3 loop is CASRDRGSGNTIYF. Written as DNA, the CDR3 is TGTGCCAGTAGGGACAGGGGCTCTGGAAACACCATATATTTT. Drawing the rest from reference TRBV19 and TRBJ1-3, the complete variable domain is DGGITQSPKYLFRKEGQNVTLSCEQNLNHDAMYWYRQDPGQGLRLIYYSQIVNDFQKGDIAEGYSVSREKKESFPLTVTSAQKNPTAFYLCASRDRGSGNTIYFGEGSWLTVV.

The CDR3 DNA follows: TGTGCCAGTAGTATTGGGGGGGCCAAAAACATTCAGTACTTC. This gives the protein CASSIGGAKNIQYF. The chain links TRBV19 to TRBJ2-4; tentative D call: TRBD2 (6 bases). Germline CDR1 and CDR2: LNHDA and SQIVND (reference sequence). V dropped 3 bases and J dropped 1 base, with 7 bases sitting between them. CDR3 size: 14 residues.

This clone was detected many times. This chain uses TRBV28 with TRBJ1-1, with D possibly TRBD1 on 5 matching bases. V lost 1 base, J lost 4 bases, and 13 bases lay in between. The CDR3 is made up of 15 amino acids. Germline lookup yields CDR1 MDHEN and CDR2 SYDVKM. The CDR3 coding sequence is TGTGCCAGCAGTTTATTCCAGGGATCGGGCACTGAAGCTTTCTTT. This translates into CASSLFQGSGTEAFF.

The rearrangement uses TRBV30 and TRBJ1-2, with TRBD1 matching 9 bases. CDR1 is GTSNPN, CDR2 SVGIG, per germline (reference sequence). The CDR3 covers 15 residues. V shed 7 bases and J 2 bases; nucleotides not matched to a gene: 11. The CDR3 DNA follows: TGTGCCTTAACCGGGACAGGGAGTTGGAACTATGGCTACACCTTC. This gives the protein CALTGTGSWNYGYTF.

The chain combines TRBV30 with TRBJ2-2; 8 nucleotides agree with TRBD2. The CDR3 sequence is 15 residues long. V dropped 6 bases and J dropped 6; count of bases not matched to a gene: 12. Germline V gene data show CDR1 as GTSNPN and CDR2 as SVGIG (reference sequence). Written as DNA, the CDR3 is TGTGCCTGCCATAACCGGGGGGGTACGCCCGGGGAGCTGTTTTTT. It is translated as CACHNRGGTPGELFF.

This chain joins TRBV7-8 and TRBJ1-1, with D possibly matching TRBD1 (6 bases). CDR1 is SGHVS, CDR2 FQNEAQ, per germline. V lost 3 bases, J lost 6 bases, and 14 bases lay in between. The CDR3 runs 14 residues. This chain's CDR3 is CASSFLGPGAEAFF. Here the CDR3 DNA reads TGTGCCAGCAGCTTTCTAGGGCCAGGGGCTGAAGCTTTCTTT. The whole variable domain, remainder taken from reference TRBV7-8 and TRBJ1-1, is GAGVSQSPRYKVAKRGQDVALRCDPISGHVSLFWYQQALGQGPEFLTYFQNEAQLDKSGLPSDRFFAERPEGSVSTLKIQRTQQEDSAVYLCASSFLGPGAEAFFGQGTRLTVV.

The chain recombines TRBV9 with TRBJ1-1; 9 bases fit TRBD1. V lost 0 bases to trimming and J lost 1 base; unmatched junction nucleotides: 7. Germline values: CDR1 SGDLS, CDR2 YYNGEE. The CDR3 spans 17 residues. This CDR3 reads CASSVGTGDSTNTEAFF. The CDR3 coding sequence is TGTGCCAGCAGCGTAGGGACAGGGGACTCTACGAACACTGAAGCTTTCTTT.

The rearrangement joins TRBV5-6 to TRBJ2-1; a possible D gene is TRBD2 (5 bases). Germline V CDR1 and CDR2: SGHDT, YYEEEE. V lost 1 base, J lost 0 bases, and 14 bases lay in between. CDR3 length: 17 amino acids. For the CDR3, the DNA is TGTGCCAGCAGCTTGAAACTAGGAAGGAGCTCCTACAATGAGCAGTTCTTC. Amino acids: CASSLKLGRSSYNEQFF.

V is TRBV6-6 and J is TRBJ2-7; possibly TRBD1 for D (7 bases). Between the trimmed V and J ends, which lost 2 bases and 3 bases, there was a span of 11 bases. CDR1 is MNHNY, CDR2 SVGAGI, per germline (reference sequence). The CDR3 covers 14 residues. In DNA, the CDR3 is TGTGCCAGCAGTTACGCGCAGGGGGGCTACGAGCAGTACTTC. It codes for CASSYAQGGYEQYF.

The chain joins TRBV10-3 to TRBJ2-1, with 7 nucleotides matching TRBD2. The germline V gene encodes CDR1 ENHRY and CDR2 SYGVKD. CDR3 length: 14 amino acids. V shed 8 bases, J shed 7 bases, and the junction held 11 bases outside the gene matches. Here the CDR3 reads CAIRPLAEANEQFF. The DNA for the CDR3 is TGTGCCATCCGGCCCCTAGCGGAGGCTAATGAGCAGTTCTTC.

This clone was recorded only once. As DNA, the CDR3 is TGTGCCAGCAGCCCAGACGGACAGGTGCAGTACTTC. Amino acid sequence: CASSPDGQVQYF. This rearrangement joins TRBV7-2 to TRBJ2-7; 7 bases map to TRBD1. CDR3 length: 12 amino acids. V lost 5 bases and J lost 9; bases outside the gene matches: 7. Germline V gene lookup returns CDR1 SGHTA and CDR2 FQGNSA. Full variable domain (outside the CDR3, taken from reference TRBV7-2 and TRBJ2-7): GAGVSQSPSNKVTEKGKDVELRCDPISGHTALYWYRQSLGQGLEFLIYFQGNSAPDKSGLPSDRFSAERTGGSVSTLTIQRTQQEDSAVYLCASSPDGQVQYFGPGTRLTVT.

This chain connects TRBV11-2 to TRBJ2-3, with D perhaps matching TRBD1 (7 bases). CDR3 length: 12 amino acids. Germline assignment: CDR1 SGHAT and CDR2 FQNNGV. The V and J ends lost 4 bases and 14 bases respectively, with 16 bases between them. The CDR3 nucleotides read TGTGCCAGCAGCTCAACAGGGGAGGTGCGGTATTTT. Amino acid sequence: CASSSTGEVRYF.

The J gene is TRBJ2-2, the V gene TRBV7-9; D ambiguous. The germline V gene encodes CDR1 SEHNR and CDR2 FQNEAQ (reference sequence). The CDR3 has 14 residues. Deletions cut 2 bases from V and 7 bases from J, with 11 bases between. The DNA for the CDR3 is TGTGCCAGCAGCTTATCGACTCTTCACGGGGAGCTGTTTTTT. Translating it yields CASSLSTLHGELFF.

The rearrangement uses TRBV4-3 and TRBJ1-2, with D unclear. Trimming cost V 2 bases and J 5 bases, with 15 bases left between them. The germline V gene encodes CDR1 LGHNA and CDR2 YSLEER. CDR3 length: 15 residues. CDR3 sequence reads: CASSQSPPGEYGYTF. The CDR3, as DNA: TGCGCCAGCAGCCAATCTCCCCCAGGCGAGTATGGCTACACCTTC.

The genes are TRBV10-3 and TRBJ2-7, with 7 bases lining up with TRBD2. V lost 10 bases to trimming and J lost 0 bases; unmatched junction nucleotides: 3. The CDR3 spans 12 residues. Looked up from germline, CDR1 is ENHRY and CDR2 is SYGVKD. CDR3 DNA: TGTGCCACATCGGGGGGCTCCTACGAGCAGTACTTC. It encodes CATSGGSYEQYF.

To note about this clone: Other DNA sequences in the same sample also yield this CDR3. V is TRBV18 and J is TRBJ2-7; perhaps TRBD1 as D (6 bases). V dropped 3 bases and J dropped 3 bases, with 9 bases sitting between them. The CDR3 runs to 13 residues. Per the germline V gene, CDR1 is KGHSH and CDR2 is LQKENI. DNA of the CDR3: TGTGCCAGCTCACCTGGACAGAACTACGAGCAGTACTTC. Amino acid sequence: CASSPGQNYEQYF.

J is TRBJ2-7 and V is TRBV5-6; 14 bases line up with TRBD2. This CDR3 spans 15 amino acids. With 3 bases clipped from V and 6 bases from J, the junction kept 5 bases outside the gene matches. CDR1 and CDR2 from the germline V gene are SGHDT and YYEEEE. The CDR3 spells CASSWGLAGVGEQYF. CDR3 sequence (DNA): TGTGCCAGCAGCTGGGGACTAGCGGGAGTCGGCGAGCAGTACTTC.

The chain has TRBV4-2 and TRBJ2-1; 9 bases are a match to TRBD2. The CDR3 runs to 16 residues. V lost 0 bases and J lost 2; bases outside the gene matches: 2. Per germline, CDR1 LGHNA and CDR2 YNFKEQ. CDR3 in DNA: TGTGCCAGCAGCCAAGAGACTAGCGGAGCCTACAATGAGCAGTTCTTC. This encodes CASSQETSGAYNEQFF.

V and J are TRBV28 and TRBJ2-1, with 9 bases identical to TRBD1. CDR1 and CDR2 from the germline V gene are MDHEN and SYDVKM. CDR3 length: 14 residues. The V gene end was trimmed by 5 bases and the J gene end by 7 bases; junction bases not matched to a gene: 6. This chain's CDR3 is CASSPWTGENEQFF. The DNA of the CDR3 is TGTGCCAGCAGTCCCTGGACAGGGGAGAATGAGCAGTTCTTC.

The V call is TRBV30, the J call TRBJ2-7, with 7 bases fitting TRBD2. Germline V lookup: CDR1 GTSNPN, CDR2 SVGIG (reference sequence). Unmatched junction bases numbered 5, after V lost 6 bases and J lost 0 bases. This CDR3 contains 13 residues. This chain's CDR3 is CACSSSGSYEQYF. CDR3 coding DNA: TGTGCCTGCTCCTCTAGCGGCTCCTACGAGCAGTACTTC.

The chain combines TRBV10-3 with TRBJ2-1, with D tentatively TRBD2 (5 bases). There are 14 residues in the CDR3. Trimming took 5 bases from V and 6 from J, leaving 14 bases between them. CDR1 and CDR2 from the germline V gene are ENHRY and SYGVKD. This CDR3 is CAISQKAGGNEQFF. DNA for the CDR3: TGTGCCATCAGTCAAAAGGCGGGCGGCAATGAGCAGTTCTTC.

The count of this clone is one. J is TRBJ2-6 and V is TRBV4-1, with D unresolved. The CDR3 consists of 18 residues. Trimming shortened V by 2 bases and J by 4 bases, and 18 bases separated the two germline ends. CDR1 and CDR2 (germline): MGHRA, YSYEKL. This chain's CDR3 is CASSQTPSPGTGANVLTF. As DNA, the CDR3 is TGCGCCAGCAGCCAAACCCCGAGCCCAGGCACGGGGGCCAACGTCCTGACTTTC.